Sequencing of this T cell receptor (beta chain) was carried out in a study of blood T cell repertoires in COVID-19. How the authors handled the data: Reference gene primer amplification gave estimated nucleated cell counts. TCRdb's table, derived via immunoSEQ multiplex PCR, lists solely in-frame clones and lacks some. V and J calls and clone size are given by that table; D and trimming were obtained from the DNA. The sample comprises approximately 100,000 clones, 80% to 95% of which are singletons, and roughly 0.97% rests with the top ten. CDR3 length: 15 residues. Germline loops: CDR1 SGHTS, CDR2 YDEGEE. Deletions cut 4 bases from V and 0 bases from J, with 11 bases between.

The TCR comes from a man aged 55 to 70 with acute or convalescent COVID-19. The specimen sequenced was peripheral blood. The chain couples TRBV5-8 to TRBJ1-5; weak D call: TRBD1 (6 bases). The CDR3 DNA reads as TGTGCCAGCAGCATTCAGGGGCATAGCAATCAGCCCCAGCATTTT. It is translated as CASSIQGHSNQPQHF. Variable domain in full (rest from reference TRBV5-8 and TRBJ1-5): EAGVTQSPTHLIKTRGQQATLRCSPISGHTSVYWYQQALGLGLQFLLWYDEGEERNRGNFPPRFSGRQFPNYSSELNVNALELEDSALYLCASSIQGHSNQPQHFGDGTRLSIL.